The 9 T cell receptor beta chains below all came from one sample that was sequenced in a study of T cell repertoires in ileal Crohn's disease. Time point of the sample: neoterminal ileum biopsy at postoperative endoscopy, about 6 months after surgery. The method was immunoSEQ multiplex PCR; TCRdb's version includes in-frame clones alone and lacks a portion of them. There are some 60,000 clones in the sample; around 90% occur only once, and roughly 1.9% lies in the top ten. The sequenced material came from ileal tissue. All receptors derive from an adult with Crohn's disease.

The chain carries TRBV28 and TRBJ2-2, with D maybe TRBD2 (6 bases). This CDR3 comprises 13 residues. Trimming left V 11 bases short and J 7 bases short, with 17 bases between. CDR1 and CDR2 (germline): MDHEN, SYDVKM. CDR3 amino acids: CACRDFLVGELFF. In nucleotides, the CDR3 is TGTGCCTGCCGGGACTTTTTGGTCGGGGAGCTGTTTTTT.

DNA for the CDR3: TGTGCCACCAGCAAATCCGGACAGCTAATCACAGATACGCAGTATTTT. As protein: CATSKSGQLITDTQYF. The V call is TRBV15, the J call TRBJ2-3; TRBD1 is a possible D gene (6 bases). From germline, CDR1 is LNHNV and CDR2 YYDKDF (reference sequence). The germline V and J ends were trimmed by 4 bases and 2 bases, with 16 bases remaining between them. The CDR3 is made up of 16 amino acids.

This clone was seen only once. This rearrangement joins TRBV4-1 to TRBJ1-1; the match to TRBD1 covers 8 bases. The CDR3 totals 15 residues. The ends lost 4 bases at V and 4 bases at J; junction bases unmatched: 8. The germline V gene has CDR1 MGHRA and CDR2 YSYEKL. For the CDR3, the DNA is TGCGCCAGCAGCCGCTGGGGACAGGAGAGCACTGAAGCTTTCTTT. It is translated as CASSRWGQESTEAFF.

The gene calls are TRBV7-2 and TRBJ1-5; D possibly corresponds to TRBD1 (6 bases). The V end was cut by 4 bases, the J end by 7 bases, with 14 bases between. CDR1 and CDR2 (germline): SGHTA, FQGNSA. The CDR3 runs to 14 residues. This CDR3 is CASSWDIRGQPQHF. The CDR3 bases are TGTGCCAGCAGCTGGGACATCCGCGGGCAGCCCCAGCATTTT.

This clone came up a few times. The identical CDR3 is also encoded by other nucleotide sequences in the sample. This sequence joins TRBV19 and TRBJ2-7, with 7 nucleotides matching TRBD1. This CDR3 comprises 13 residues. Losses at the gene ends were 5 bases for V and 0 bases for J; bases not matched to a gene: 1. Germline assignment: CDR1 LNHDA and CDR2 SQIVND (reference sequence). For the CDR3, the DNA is TGTGCCAGTAGTGCAGGGGGCTCCTACGAGCAGTACTTC. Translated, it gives CASSAGGSYEQYF.

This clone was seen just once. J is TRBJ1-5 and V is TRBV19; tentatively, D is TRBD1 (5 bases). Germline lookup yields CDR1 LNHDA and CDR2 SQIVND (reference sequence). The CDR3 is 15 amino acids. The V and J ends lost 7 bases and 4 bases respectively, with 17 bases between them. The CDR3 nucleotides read TGTGCCAGTATTGGAGAATCAGGGATTAATCAGCCCCAGCATTTT. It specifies CASIGESGINQPQHF.

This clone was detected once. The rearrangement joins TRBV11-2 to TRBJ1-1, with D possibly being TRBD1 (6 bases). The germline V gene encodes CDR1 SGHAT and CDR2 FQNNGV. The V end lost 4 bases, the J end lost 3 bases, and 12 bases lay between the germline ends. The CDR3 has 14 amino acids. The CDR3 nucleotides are TGTGCCAGCAGCTCGCGACAGGCATACACTGAAGCTTTCTTT. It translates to CASSSRQAYTEAFF.

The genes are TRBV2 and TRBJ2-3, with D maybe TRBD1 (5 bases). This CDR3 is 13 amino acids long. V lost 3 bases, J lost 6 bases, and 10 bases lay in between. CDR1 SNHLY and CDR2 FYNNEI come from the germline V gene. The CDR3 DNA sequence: TGTGCCAGCAGTGATAAGGGGTGGGATACGCAGTATTTT. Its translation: CASSDKGWDTQYF.

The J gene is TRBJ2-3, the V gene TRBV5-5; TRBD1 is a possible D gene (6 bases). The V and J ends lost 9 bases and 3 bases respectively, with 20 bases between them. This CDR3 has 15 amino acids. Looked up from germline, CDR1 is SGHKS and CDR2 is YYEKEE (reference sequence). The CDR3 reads CATTLTGYSTDTQYF. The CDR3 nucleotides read TGTGCCACCACCCTTACAGGGTACAGTACAGATACGCAGTATTTT.